The entry below describes one T cell receptor (beta chain). Arm-PCR with iRepertoire HTBI primers amplified the CDR3 regions for these TCR beta libraries. In TCRdb, the multiplex PCR reads were re-called with MiXCR into one record per CDR3 protein. The sample contains 350,000 to 550,000 distinct CDR3 sequences, more than 12% of which appear only once. Noted time point: newly diagnosed GD, antithyroid drugs for less than 3 months. From RNA extracted from PBMCs, the TCR library was made. The sample belongs to a study of regulatory T cells in long-lasting Graves disease. CDR1 and CDR2 (germline): LNHDA, SQIVND (reference sequence). V lost 6 bases and J 1 base, leaving 10 bases between the germline ends. This CDR3 spans 14 amino acids. This sample was shared with a second study, whose subject was T cells in Graves' hyperthyroidism and ophthalmopathy.

The chain links TRBV19 to TRBJ1-3; tentative D call: TRBD1 (6 bases). This receptor was obtained from a woman in her 30s with Graves disease. Sequences were derived from peripheral blood mononuclear cells (PBMCs), sampled at new diagnosis, from a patient treated with antithyroid drugs. CDR3 sequence: CASREGGSGNTIYF. CDR3 in DNA: TGTGCCAGTAGGGAAGGGGGTTCTGGAAACACCATATATTTT.